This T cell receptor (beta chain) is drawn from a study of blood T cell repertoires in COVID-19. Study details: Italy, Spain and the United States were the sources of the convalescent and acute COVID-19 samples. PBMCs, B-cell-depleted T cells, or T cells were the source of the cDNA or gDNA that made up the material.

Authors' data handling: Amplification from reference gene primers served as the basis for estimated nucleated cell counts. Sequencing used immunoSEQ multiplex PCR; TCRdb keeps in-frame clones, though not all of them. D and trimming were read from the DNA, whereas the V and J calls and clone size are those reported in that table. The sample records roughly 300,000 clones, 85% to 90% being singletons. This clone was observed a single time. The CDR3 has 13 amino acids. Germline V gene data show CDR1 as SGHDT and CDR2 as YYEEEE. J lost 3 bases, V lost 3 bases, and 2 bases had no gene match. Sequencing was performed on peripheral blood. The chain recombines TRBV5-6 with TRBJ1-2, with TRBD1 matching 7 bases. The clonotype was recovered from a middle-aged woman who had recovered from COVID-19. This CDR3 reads CASSYGTDYGYTF. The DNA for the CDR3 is TGTGCCAGCAGCTACGGGACAGACTATGGCTACACCTTC.